This TCR beta chain is drawn from a study of blood T cell repertoires in COVID-19. Assay used: immunoSEQ multiplex PCR; TCRdb lists only in-frame clones, some missing. The profile shows approximately 220,000 clones, around nine tenths of them singletons. V was trimmed by 4 bases and J by 8 bases, leaving 17 bases between them. The CDR3 runs to 15 residues. Germline loops: CDR1 SGHTA, CDR2 FQGNSA. The clonotype was recovered from a woman in her twenties or thirties with acute COVID-19. Material: PBMCs or T cells enriched from blood (not recorded which). The chain links TRBV7-2 to TRBJ2-2, with D possibly TRBD2 on 5 matching bases. CDR3 nucleotides: TGTGCCAGCAGCTCCCAGGAGGCCCCCCGGGGGGAGCTGTTTTTT. Encoded protein: CASSSQEAPRGELFF. Combining the CDR3 with reference TRBV7-2 and TRBJ2-2 gives the whole variable domain GAGVSQSPSNKVTEKGKDVELRCDPISGHTALYWYRQSLGQGLEFLIYFQGNSAPDKSGLPSDRFSAERTGGSVSTLTIQRTQQEDSAVYLCASSSQEAPRGELFFGEGSRLTVL.